A single sample is the source of the 24 T cell receptor beta chains below, sequenced in a study of shared clonotypes between healthy human individuals. The assay was immunoSEQ multiplex PCR, and TCRdb's table has in-frame clones only and misses some. This table has roughly 2.2 million clones, more than 85% appearing once. Material for sequencing was naive CD4+ T cells from PBMCs. Described subset: CD45RA+ positively selected. These receptors were obtained from a man aged 18 to 30 in good health. Some clones in this sample may be carry-over from other donors' samples.

J is TRBJ2-7 and V is TRBV5-4; perhaps TRBD1 as D (6 bases). Trimming cost V 4 bases and J 2 bases, with 13 bases left between them. This CDR3 region has 14 residues. CDR1 and CDR2 from the germline V gene are SGHNT and YYREEE (reference sequence). The CDR3 reads CASSPAGATYEQYF. DNA of the CDR3: TGTGCCAGCAGCCCCGCAGGGGCTACCTACGAGCAGTACTTC.

The chain uses TRBV9 and TRBJ2-3, with D unresolved. CDR1 and CDR2 from the germline V gene are SGDLS and YYNGEE. This CDR3 is built from 15 residues. V was clipped by 3 bases and J by 1 base, with 12 bases between them. CDR3 protein: CASSALVYGTDTQYF. The CDR3, as DNA: TGTGCCAGCAGCGCCTTAGTCTATGGCACAGATACGCAGTATTTT.

This clone was counted once. The genes are TRBV10-3 and TRBJ2-5, with D perhaps TRBD1 or TRBD2 (5 bases each). CDR3 length equals 13 residues. Trimming left V 5 bases short and J 4 bases short, with 11 bases between. Per the germline V gene, CDR1 is ENHRY and CDR2 is SYGVKD. In nucleotides, the CDR3 is TGTGCCATCAGTCCGGGGCCGCGAGAGACCCAGTACTTC. Translation: CAISPGPRETQYF.

The chain recombines TRBV7-9 with TRBJ1-1, with D uncertain. V lost 7 bases and J 2 bases, leaving 14 bases between the germline ends. The CDR3 is 14 amino acids. Germline V gene sequence: CDR1 SEHNR, CDR2 FQNEAQ (reference sequence). The CDR3 nucleotides are TGTGCCAGCACCTCTAGTCCCGGAAACACTGAAGCTTTCTTT. It translates to CASTSSPGNTEAFF.

V is TRBV4-3 and J is TRBJ1-5; TRBD1 is a possible D gene (6 bases). The CDR3 has 15 residues. V was shortened by 0 bases and J by 5 bases, with 11 bases between the two germline ends. Germline V gene lookup returns CDR1 LGHNA and CDR2 YSLEER. DNA of the CDR3: TGCGCCAGCAGCCAAGATCTAAGGGGGGATCAGCCCCAGCATTTT. It specifies CASSQDLRGDQPQHF.

The genes are TRBV18 and TRBJ2-7, with a possible D match to TRBD1 (6 bases). Germline CDR1 reads KGHSH; CDR2 reads LQKENI. V dropped 0 bases and J dropped 4 bases, with 19 bases sitting between them. The CDR3 is 17 residues long. The CDR3 DNA is TGTGCCAGCTCACCACCGTTCCCAGGACAGAAATCTTACGAGCAGTACTTC. This gives the protein CASSPPFPGQKSYEQYF.

This sequence joins TRBV5-1 and TRBJ2-5, with D unclear. Germline CDR1 and CDR2: SGHRS and YFSETQ. With 4 bases removed from V and 5 bases from J, the gap between germline ends came to 12 bases. CDR3 length: 13 amino acids. The CDR3 bases are TGCGCCAGCAGCCGGAGTAAGGCCGAGACCCAGTACTTC. Amino acid sequence: CASSRSKAETQYF.

The V call is TRBV28, the J call TRBJ2-3; D might be TRBD1 (6 bases). This CDR3 is built from 14 residues. The V gene lost 7 bases and the J gene lost 2 bases, with 13 bases spanning the gap. Germline assignment: CDR1 MDHEN and CDR2 SYDVKM. The CDR3 coding sequence is TGTGCCAGCACTACAGGGAGAAACACAGATACGCAGTATTTT. Its translation: CASTTGRNTDTQYF.

The V call is TRBV28, the J call TRBJ2-1, with D possibly being TRBD2 (6 bases). Between the trimmed V and J ends, which lost 6 bases and 10 bases, there was a span of 16 bases. This CDR3 has 13 amino acids. Looked up from germline, CDR1 is MDHEN and CDR2 is SYDVKM. CDR3 sequence: CASSGPPSEEQFF. CDR3 coding DNA: TGTGCCAGCAGCGGACCCCCTAGCGAGGAGCAGTTCTTC.

The genes are TRBV7-3 and TRBJ2-2; D gene uncertain. CDR3 length: 14 residues. V was cut by 2 bases and J by 2 bases, with 6 bases left in between. Germline CDR1 SGHTA, CDR2 FQGTGA. CDR3 bases: TGTGCCAGCAGCTTACTCCCTAACACCGGGGAGCTGTTTTTT. Translating it yields CASSLLPNTGELFF.

The rearrangement links TRBV18 to TRBJ2-1; D gene ambiguous. The V end lost 6 bases, the J end lost 3 bases, and 9 bases lay between the germline ends. This CDR3 is 13 amino acids long. Germline V gene lookup returns CDR1 KGHSH and CDR2 LQKENI. The CDR3 here is CASSYFNYNEQFF. The CDR3 coding sequence is TGTGCCAGCTCTTACTTTAACTACAATGAGCAGTTCTTC.

The rearrangement uses TRBV18 and TRBJ2-3, with 9 nucleotides matching TRBD2. The CDR3 length is 16 residues. Per the germline V gene, CDR1 is KGHSH and CDR2 is LQKENI. After removal of 3 bases from V and 4 bases from J, the junction contained 8 bases not matched to a gene. The CDR3 DNA reads TGTGCCAGCTCACCCACGGCGGGAGGGCCGGCAGATACGCAGTATTTT. Translated, it gives CASSPTAGGPADTQYF.

The V call is TRBV14, the J call TRBJ2-1, with 10 bases that match TRBD2. Trimming took 0 bases from V and 5 from J; bases not matched to a gene: 1. The CDR3 has 15 residues. Germline V gives CDR1 SGHDN, CDR2 FVKESK. The CDR3 region has the DNA TGTGCCAGCAGCCAAGAACTAGCGGGGAACAATGAGCAGTTCTTC. Protein sequence: CASSQELAGNNEQFF.

This rearrangement joins TRBV28 to TRBJ2-7; D not certain. Deletions cut 10 bases from V and 3 bases from J, with 13 bases between. The CDR3 totals 12 residues. CDR1 is MDHEN, CDR2 SYDVKM, per germline. CDR3 residues: CATQSKRYEQYF. The CDR3 bases are TGTGCCACCCAATCAAAACGCTACGAGCAGTACTTC.

The table lists this clone with a count of one. The chain links TRBV7-2 to TRBJ2-3; D not resolved. Trimming removed 1 base at V and 3 bases at J, with 8 bases between. Germline CDR1 and CDR2: SGHTA and FQGNSA. This CDR3 spans 14 amino acids. CDR3 residues: CASSLVADTDTQYF. For the CDR3, the DNA is TGTGCCAGCAGCTTAGTGGCGGATACAGATACGCAGTATTTT.

The CDR3 sequence: CASSRGTSGGTDTQYF. The CDR3 bases are TGTGCCAGCAGCCGAGGGACTAGCGGTGGCACAGATACGCAGTATTTT. The V and J genes are TRBV5-8 and TRBJ2-3; 11 bases agree with TRBD2. Germline CDR1 and CDR2: SGHTS and YDEGEE. The CDR3 totals 16 residues. V shed 4 bases, J shed 1 base, and the junction held 5 bases outside the gene matches.

The gene calls are TRBV7-2 and TRBJ1-5, with 12 bases aligning to TRBD1. Germline assignment: CDR1 SGHTA and CDR2 FQGNSA. Trimming took 2 bases from V and 6 from J; bases not matched to a gene: 5. This CDR3 spans 16 amino acids. CDR3: CASSLQGTGGSQPQHF. In DNA, the CDR3 is TGTGCCAGCAGCTTACAAGGGACAGGGGGCAGTCAGCCCCAGCATTTT.

V is TRBV28 and J is TRBJ1-4, with TRBD1 as a possible D gene (5 bases). The CDR3 is 15 residues long. Germline V CDR1 and CDR2: MDHEN, SYDVKM. V was trimmed by 3 bases and J by 8 bases, leaving 16 bases between them. CDR3 sequence: CASSFLGGSLEKLFF. The DNA for the CDR3 is TGTGCCAGCAGTTTTTTGGGGGGAAGCCTGGAAAAACTGTTTTTT. The full variable domain, with the rest looked up from reference TRBV28 and TRBJ1-4, is DVKVTQSSRYLVKRTGEKVFLECVQDMDHENMFWYRQDPGLGLRLIYFSYDVKMKEKGDIPEGYSVSREKKERFSLILESASTNQTSMYLCASSFLGGSLEKLFFGSGTQLSVL.

The chain joins TRBV4-1 to TRBJ1-6, with D perhaps matching TRBD1 (6 bases). The CDR3 is 18 residues long. Trimming pared 4 bases from V and 10 bases from J, leaving 26 bases between. Germline V gene data show CDR1 as MGHRA and CDR2 as YSYEKL. CDR3 residues: CASSPSVSLGGMGSPLHF. The CDR3 DNA is TGCGCCAGCAGCCCTAGCGTCTCACTAGGGGGGATGGGGTCACCCCTCCACTTT.

This chain joins TRBV7-9 and TRBJ1-1, with D possibly being TRBD1 (6 bases). This CDR3 comprises 13 residues. V was clipped by 5 bases and J by 4 bases, with 11 bases between them. The germline V gene has CDR1 SEHNR and CDR2 FQNEAQ (reference sequence). The CDR3 protein is CASSNRGGTEAFF. In DNA form, the CDR3 reads TGTGCCAGCAGCAATAGGGGGGGCACTGAAGCTTTCTTT. The variable domain in full, completed from reference TRBV7-9 and TRBJ1-1, reads DTGVSQNPRHKITKRGQNVTFRCDPISEHNRLYWYRQTLGQGPEFLTYFQNEAQLEKSRLLSDRFSAERPKGSFSTLEIQRTEQGDSAMYLCASSNRGGTEAFFGQGTRLTVV.

The chain uses TRBV28 and TRBJ1-5; tentative D call: TRBD1 (5 bases). V gave up 7 bases and J gave up 6 bases, with 16 bases separating them. Germline CDR1 and CDR2: MDHEN and SYDVKM. This CDR3 is built from 14 residues. The CDR3 bases are TGTGCCAGCACCACCCCCCGTCAGGGTCAGCCCCAGCATTTT. It yields the protein CASTTPRQGQPQHF.

The J gene is TRBJ1-3, the V gene TRBV19; 8 bases align to TRBD1. The CDR3 contains 15 residues. The germline V gene has CDR1 LNHDA and CDR2 SQIVND (reference sequence). With V trimmed by 6 bases and J by 0 bases, 4 bases remained unmatched. The CDR3 DNA sequence: TGTGCCAGTAGAGACGACAGGGGCTCTGGAAACACCATATATTTT. Protein: CASRDDRGSGNTIYF.

This chain uses TRBV28 with TRBJ2-1, with unresolved D. V was clipped by 7 bases and J by 0 bases, with 16 bases between them. The germline gives CDR1 MDHEN, CDR2 SYDVKM. The CDR3 totals 16 residues. CDR3 residues: CASKAGQALSYNEQFF. CDR3 sequence (DNA): TGTGCCAGCAAAGCAGGCCAGGCTCTCTCCTACAATGAGCAGTTCTTC.

V gene TRBV11-2 combines with J gene TRBJ1-1; D not resolved. Trimming stripped 0 bases from V and 3 bases from J, with 5 bases between. This CDR3 contains 13 residues. The V gene's germline CDR1 is SGHAT and CDR2 FQNNGV. The CDR3 DNA reads as TGTGCCAGCAGCTTAGACTTGTACACTGAAGCTTTCTTT. Its translation is CASSLDLYTEAFF. Supplemented by reference TRBV11-2 and TRBJ1-1, the full variable domain reads EAGVAQSPRYKIIEKRQSVAFWCNPISGHATLYWYQQILGQGPKLLIQFQNNGVVDDSQLPKDRFSAERLKGVDSTLKIQPAKLEDSAVYLCASSLDLYTEAFFGQGTRLTVV.